The rows below give T cell receptor beta chains drawn from one sample of a study of blood T cell repertoires in COVID-19. Clones were read by immunoSEQ multiplex PCR, and TCRdb kept only the in-frame ones, dropping some. The sample consists of approximately 280,000 clones, 65% to 85% of them appearing once. The sequenced material came from peripheral blood. The receptors come from a human donor with COVID-19, enrolled during active disease. The donor label of this sample is uncertain. CDR3s include the opening cysteine and the closing phenylalanine or tryptophan. D genes are given only for firm matches. The size field is filled for only some rows; it gives once, few, many or a size class.

TRBJ1-2 | - | TRBV19 | TRBD1 | TGTGCCAGTGTGCGGACAGGGGGGGTTAACTATGGCTACACCTTC | CASVRTGGVNYGYTF
TRBJ1-5 | - | TRBV6-1 | - | TGTGCCAGCAGTGAAGCAGGGGGGGCCCAGCCCCAGCATTTT | CASSEAGGAQPQHF
TRBJ1-2 | few | TRBV3-1/TRBV3-2 | TRBD1 | TGTGCCAGCAGCCAGGGACAGGGGGCAGTTGGCTACACCTTC | CASSQGQGAVGYTF
TRBJ2-4 | - | TRBV7-3 | - | TGTGCCAGCAGCTTAGATAGCCTCTCGGGGAACATTCAGTACTTC | CASSLDSLSGNIQYF
TRBJ1-2 | - | TRBV5-4 | - | TGTGCCAGCAGCGCTTCAGGGCGCGGTGGGAACTGGGCTGGCTACACCTTC | CASSASGRGGNWAGYTF
TRBJ1-3 | - | TRBV19 | - | TGTGCCAGTAGCCTAGAGCGTTACGAGAAGGGGCCGGAGAAGTTATATTTT | CASSLERYEKGPEKLYF
TRBJ1-6 | once | TRBV27 | TRBD1 | TGTGCCAGCAGTCATAGGGACAGGGGAAATTCACCCCTCCACTTT | CASSHRDRGNSPLHF
TRBJ2-3 | - | TRBV7-2 | TRBD1 | TGTGCCACCGGAGGACAGGGGAGGGATACGCAGTATTTT | CATGGQGRDTQYF
TRBJ1-4 | - | TRBV29-1 | - | TGCAGCGTTAATACCCGGGGGGGATCTAATGAAAAACTGTTTTTT | CSVNTRGGSNEKLFF
TRBJ1-2 | - | TRBV27 | - | TGTGCCAGCAGTTTACGGGAAGGTGCGTATGGCTACACCTTC | CASSLREGAYGYTF
TRBJ2-7 | - | TRBV5-1 | TRBD1 | TGCGCCAGCAGCTTAGGACAGGGTAGCGAGCAGTACTTC | CASSLGQGSEQYF
TRBJ1-2 | once | TRBV2 | - | TGTGCCAGCGGCGGGGGTAGAGGGAGGTTGGAAGGCTACACCTTC | CASGGGRGRLEGYTF
TRBJ2-7 | - | TRBV2 | - | TGTGCCAGCAGGGCCGGGGCGGGGGCTGGTGAGCAGTACTTC | CASRAGAGAGEQYF
TRBJ1-5 | once | TRBV5-6 | TRBD1 | TGTGCCAGCAGTTCCTTGGACAGGGCAACGAATCAGCCCCAGCATTTT | CASSSLDRATNQPQHF
TRBJ2-1 | - | TRBV11-3 | TRBD2 | TGTGCCAGCAGCCAAGGACTAGCCGTCAATGAGCAGTTCTTC | CASSQGLAVNEQFF
TRBJ2-1 | - | TRBV24-1 | TRBD1 | TGTGCCACCAGTGACACGGGACAGTACAATGAGCAGTTCTTC | CATSDTGQYNEQFF
TRBJ2-7 | - | TRBV12-3/TRBV12-4 | - | TGTGCCAGCAGCCTTAACATCTACGAGCAGTACTTC | CASSLNIYEQYF
TRBJ1-2 | - | TRBV15 | TRBD1 | TGTGCCACCAGCAGGGGCAGGGGGGAGAACTATGGCTACACCTTC | CATSRGRGENYGYTF
TRBJ1-3 | - | TRBV7-8 | - | TGTGCCAGCAGCTCAGTAGGGCGCTGGGGCCAGGGTGCTGGAAACACCATATATTTT | CASSSVGRWGQGAGNTIYF
TRBJ2-2 | - | TRBV11-2 | - | TGTGCCAGCAGCGAGCATGCGAACACCGGGGAGCTGTTTTTT | CASSEHANTGELFF
TRBJ2-3 | - | TRBV7-3 | TRBD2 | TGTGCCAGCAGCCCTAGCGGGGGGGCGGGCACAGATACGCAGTATTTT | CASSPSGGAGTDTQYF
TRBJ2-1 | - | TRBV11-2 | - | TGTGCCAGCAGCGCAAGCCCCCACTCCTACAATGAGCAGTTCTTC | CASSASPHSYNEQFF
TRBJ2-5 | - | TRBV19 | - | TGTGCCAGTAGTCCAGGGGGCGGGAGGGGGACCCAGTACTTC | CASSPGGGRGTQYF
TRBJ2-3 | - | TRBV2 | - | TGTGCCAGCAGGGGGGGAGGCAGGGTTGCAGATACGCAGTATTTT | CASRGGGRVADTQYF
TRBJ2-7 | - | TRBV5-1 | TRBD2 | TGCGCCAGCAGCCCCCGAGCGGGGATCTCCTACGAGCAGTACTTC | CASSPRAGISYEQYF
TRBJ2-4 | - | TRBV11-2 | - | TGTGCCAGCAGCTTCACAGGGCCCGCCAAAAACATTCAGTACTTC | CASSFTGPAKNIQYF
TRBJ1-1 | - | TRBV14 | - | TGTGCCAGCAGTCAACGGGGGGGGACTGAAGCTTTCTTT | CASSQRGGTEAFF
TRBJ2-7 | - | TRBV28 | TRBD1 | TGTGCCAGCAGCCGGATGAGGGGGCCCTACGAGCAGTACTTC | CASSRMRGPYEQYF